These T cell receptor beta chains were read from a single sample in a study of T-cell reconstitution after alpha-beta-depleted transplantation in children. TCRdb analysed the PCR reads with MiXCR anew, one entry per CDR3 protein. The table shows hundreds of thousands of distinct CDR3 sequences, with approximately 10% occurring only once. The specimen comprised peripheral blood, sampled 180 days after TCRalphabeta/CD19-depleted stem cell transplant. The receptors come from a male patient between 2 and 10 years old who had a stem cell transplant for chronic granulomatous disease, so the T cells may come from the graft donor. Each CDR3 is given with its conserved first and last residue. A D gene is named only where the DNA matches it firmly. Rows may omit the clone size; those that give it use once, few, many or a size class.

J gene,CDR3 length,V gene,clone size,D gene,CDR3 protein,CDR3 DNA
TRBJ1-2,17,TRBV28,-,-,CASSPDNPRPGNYGYTF,TGTGCCAGCAGCCCGGATAACCCCAGGCCGGGGAACTATGGCTACACCTTC
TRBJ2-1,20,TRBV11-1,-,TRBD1,CASSPGTGGPLASSYNEQFF,TGTGCCAGCAGCCCCGGGACAGGGGGCCCACTAGCCAGCTCCTACAATGAGCAGTTCTTC
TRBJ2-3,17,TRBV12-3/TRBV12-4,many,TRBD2,CASSPPGAGGLTDTQYF,TGTGCCAGCAGTCCTCCCGGAGCGGGAGGACTCACAGATACGCAGTATTTT
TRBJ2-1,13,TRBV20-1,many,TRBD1,CSAGRQGDNEQFF,TGCAGTGCTGGTCGACAGGGGGACAATGAGCAGTTCTTC
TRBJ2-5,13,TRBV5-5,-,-,CASSFDSGETQYF,TGTGCCAGCAGCTTCGACAGTGGAGAGACCCAGTACTTC
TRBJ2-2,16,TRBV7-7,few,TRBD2,CASSGGSGSFTGELFF,TGTGCCAGCAGCGGGGGTAGCGGGAGCTTCACCGGGGAGCTGTTTTTT
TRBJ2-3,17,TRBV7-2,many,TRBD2,CASSLGSPLAYTDTQYF,TGTGCCAGCAGCTTAGGATCCCCACTAGCGTACACAGATACGCAGTATTTT
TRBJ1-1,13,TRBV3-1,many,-,CASSQDRDDETFF,TGTGCCAGCAGCCAAGATAGGGATGATGAAACTTTCTTT
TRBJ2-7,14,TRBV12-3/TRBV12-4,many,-,CASSLHKPPYEQYF,TGTGCCAGCAGTCTCCACAAACCTCCCTACGAGCAGTACTTC
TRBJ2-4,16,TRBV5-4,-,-,CASSLGGLLAKNIQYF,TGTGCCAGCAGCTTGGGCGGGCTCCTAGCCAAAAACATTCAGTACTTC
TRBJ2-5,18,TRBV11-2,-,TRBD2,CASSLKGRWREGQETQYF,TGTGCCAGCAGCTTAAAAGGACGTTGGCGGGAGGGCCAAGAGACCCAGTACTTC
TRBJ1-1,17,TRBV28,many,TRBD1,CASSYPGQGRGNTEAFF,TGTGCCAGCAGTTATCCGGGACAGGGGAGGGGGAACACTGAAGCTTTCTTT
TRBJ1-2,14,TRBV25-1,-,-,CASSERKGWRGYTF,TGTGCCAGCAGTGAAAGAAAAGGGTGGAGGGGCTACACCTTC
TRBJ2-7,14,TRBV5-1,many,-,CASSLVQAADEQYF,TGCGCCAGCAGCTTGGTTCAGGCCGCCGACGAGCAGTACTTC
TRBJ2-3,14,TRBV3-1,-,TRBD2,CASSQSLLAVGRYF,TGTGCCAGCAGCCAAAGCTTACTAGCGGTGGGTAGGTATTTT
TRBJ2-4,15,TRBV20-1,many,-,CSARDTAAAKNIQYF,TGCAGTGCTAGGGATACAGCGGCAGCCAAAAACATTCAGTACTTC
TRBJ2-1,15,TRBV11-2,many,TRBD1,CASSTETGWVNEQFF,TGTGCCAGCAGCACCGAGACAGGGTGGGTCAATGAGCAGTTCTTC
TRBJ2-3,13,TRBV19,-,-,CASSPALSDTQYF,TGTGCCAGTAGTCCCGCCCTATCAGATACGCAGTATTTT
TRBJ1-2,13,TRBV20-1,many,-,CSAIIAGRGGYTF,TGCAGTGCAATAATCGCAGGGCGGGGTGGCTACACCTTC
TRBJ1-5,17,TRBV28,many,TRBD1,CASSLRDRIYSNQPQHF,TGTGCCAGCAGTTTACGGGACAGGATCTATAGCAATCAGCCCCAGCATTTT
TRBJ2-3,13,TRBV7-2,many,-,CASSFSVTDTQYF,TGTGCCAGCAGCTTTAGTGTGACAGATACGCAGTATTTT
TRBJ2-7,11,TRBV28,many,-,CASQFVGEQYF,TGTGCCAGCCAGTTTGTCGGGGAGCAGTACTTC
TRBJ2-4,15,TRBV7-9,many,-,CASSPTTWGKNIQYF,TGTGCCAGCAGCCCGACGACCTGGGGCAAAAACATTCAGTACTTC
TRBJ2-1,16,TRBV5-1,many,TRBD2,CASCLPTGTTNNEQFF,TGCGCCAGCTGTTTGCCCACCGGGACTACCAACAATGAGCAGTTCTTC
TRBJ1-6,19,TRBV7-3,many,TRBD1,CASSCPGQGSSSYNSPLHF,TGTGCCAGCAGCTGCCCGGGACAGGGTTCAAGCTCCTATAATTCACCCCTCCACTTT
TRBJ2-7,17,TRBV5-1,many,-,CASSSIYLPKPPYEQYF,TGCGCCAGCAGCTCTATCTACTTGCCTAAACCCCCCTACGAGCAGTACTTC
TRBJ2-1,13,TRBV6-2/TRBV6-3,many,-,CASSYREYNEQFF,TGTGCCAGCAGTTACCGGGAGTACAATGAGCAGTTCTTC
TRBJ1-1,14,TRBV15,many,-,CATSRDQWNTEAFF,TGTGCCACCAGCAGAGATCAATGGAACACTGAAGCTTTCTTT
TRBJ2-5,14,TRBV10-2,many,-,CASSESRFQETQYF,TGCGCCAGCAGTGAGTCGCGGTTCCAAGAGACCCAGTACTTC
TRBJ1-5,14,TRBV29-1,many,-,CSVSTGHSNQPQHF,TGCAGCGTTAGTACAGGTCATAGCAATCAGCCCCAGCATTTT
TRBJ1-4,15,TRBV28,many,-,CASSSGGVANEKLFF,TGTGCCAGCAGTTCCGGGGGGGTGGCCAATGAAAAACTGTTTTTT
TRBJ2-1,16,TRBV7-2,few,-,CASSLVPGSGHNEQFF,TGTGCCAGCAGCTTAGTTCCCGGGAGCGGGCACAATGAGCAGTTCTTC
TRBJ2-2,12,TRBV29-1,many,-,CSTSGTTGELFF,TGCAGCACTTCGGGGACTACCGGGGAGCTGTTTTTT
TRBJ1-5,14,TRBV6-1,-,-,CASNSIGDHQPQHF,TGTGCCAGCAACTCCATAGGGGATCATCAGCCCCAGCATTTT
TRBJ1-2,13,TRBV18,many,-,CASSTGTPYGYTF,TGTGCCAGCTCCACAGGGACCCCCTATGGCTACACCTTC
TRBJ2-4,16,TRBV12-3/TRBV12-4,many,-,CASSLREVKAKNIQYF,TGTGCCAGCAGTTTAAGGGAAGTGAAGGCCAAAAACATTCAGTACTTC
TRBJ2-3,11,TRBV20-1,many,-,CSARSGDTQYF,TGCAGTGCTAGATCGGGAGATACGCAGTATTTT
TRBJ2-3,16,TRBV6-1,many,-,CASRRHWAGMADTQYF,TGTGCCAGCAGACGACATTGGGCGGGGATGGCAGATACGCAGTATTTT
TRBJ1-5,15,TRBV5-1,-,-,CASSLGGTTNQPQHF,TGCGCCAGCAGCTTGGGTGGGACAACCAATCAGCCCCAGCATTTT
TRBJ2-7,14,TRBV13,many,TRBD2,CASSLGASGIEQYF,TGTGCCAGCAGCTTAGGCGCTAGCGGGATCGAGCAGTACTTC
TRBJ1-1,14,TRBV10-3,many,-,CAISELRENTEAFF,TGTGCCATCAGTGAGCTCAGGGAGAACACTGAAGCTTTCTTT
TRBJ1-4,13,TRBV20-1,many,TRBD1,CIAGGTANEKLFF,TGCATCGCCGGGGGGACAGCTAATGAAAAACTGTTTTTT
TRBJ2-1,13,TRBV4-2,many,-,CASSQSRGNEQFF,TGTGCCAGCAGCCAGTCTAGGGGCAATGAGCAGTTCTTC
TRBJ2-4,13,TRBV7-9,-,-,CASSSGGVNIQYF,TGTGCCAGCAGCTCAGGAGGCGTGAACATTCAGTACTTC
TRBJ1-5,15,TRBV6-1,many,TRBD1,CASRPTGVSNQPQHF,TGTGCCAGCAGGCCCACAGGGGTTAGCAATCAGCCCCAGCATTTT
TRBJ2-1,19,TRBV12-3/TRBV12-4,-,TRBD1,CASSETRGRGAWGHNEQFF,TGTGCCAGCTCCGAGACGAGGGGGCGCGGCGCATGGGGACACAATGAGCAGTTCTTC
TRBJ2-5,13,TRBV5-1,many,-,CASSLGPGGTQYF,TGCGCCAGCAGCTTGGGACCCGGCGGGACCCAGTACTTC
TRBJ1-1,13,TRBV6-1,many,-,CASTHASNTEAFF,TGTGCCAGCACCCACGCCTCGAACACTGAAGCTTTCTTT
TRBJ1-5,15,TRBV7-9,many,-,CASSPDRGVNQPQHF,TGTGCCAGCAGCCCAGACCGGGGAGTAAATCAGCCCCAGCATTTT
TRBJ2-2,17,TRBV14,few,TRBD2,CASSHRLAGGPSGELFF,TGTGCCAGCAGCCACCGACTAGCGGGAGGGCCGTCCGGGGAGCTGTTTTTT
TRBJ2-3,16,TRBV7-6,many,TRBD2,CASSWGLAGFTDTQYF,TGTGCCAGCAGCTGGGGACTAGCGGGCTTCACAGATACGCAGTATTTT
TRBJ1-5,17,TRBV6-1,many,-,CASSRTSLDISNQPQHF,TGTGCCAGCAGTCGAACATCCCTGGACATTAGCAATCAGCCCCAGCATTTT
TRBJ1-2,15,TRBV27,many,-,CASSSTYGQLYGYTF,TGTGCCAGCAGTTCCACTTACGGACAGCTCTATGGCTACACCTTC
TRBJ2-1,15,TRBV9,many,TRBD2,CASSVAAGGPNEQFF,TGTGCCAGCAGCGTTGCGGCGGGAGGGCCGAATGAGCAGTTCTTC
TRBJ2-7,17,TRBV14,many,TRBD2,CASSPRGSGLTSYEQYF,TGTGCCAGCAGCCCCCGGGGTAGCGGGCTAACCTCCTACGAGCAGTACTTC
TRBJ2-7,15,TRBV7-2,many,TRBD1,CASSLQWGQEYEQYF,TGTGCCAGCAGCTTGCAATGGGGACAGGAATACGAGCAGTACTTC
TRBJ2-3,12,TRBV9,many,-,CASSVSTDTQYF,TGTGCCAGCAGTGTCAGCACAGATACGCAGTATTTT
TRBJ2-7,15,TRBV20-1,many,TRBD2,CSARLAELNSYEQYF,TGCAGTGCGAGACTAGCGGAACTGAACTCCTACGAGCAGTACTTC